This T cell receptor (beta chain) derives from a study of circulating and synovial CD4+ cells in juvenile arthritis. Profiled with immunoSEQ multiplex PCR; TCRdb holds only in-frame clones, not every one. The profile covers about 30,000 clones, with around 95% appearing a single time and around 3% taken by the ten largest. To note about this clone: Its matching antigen is unknown.

Patients with active juvenile idiopathic arthritis donated these samples. Findings of the study overall: Circulating pathogenic-like lymphocytes shared a substantially higher fraction of CDR3 sequences with synovium than bulk blood. Vbeta family usage analysis did not detect the pathogenic-like versus bulk difference. These repertoires were less diverse than bulk blood CD4 repertoires.

V lost 4 bases, J lost 11 bases, and 9 bases lay in between. Germline V lookup: CDR1 MGHRA, CDR2 YSYEKL. The CDR3 loop spans 11 amino acids. This chain links TRBV4-1 with TRBJ2-4, with TRBD1 as a possible D gene (6 bases). Sequences were obtained from CD4+ T cells from blood. This TCR was recovered from a human donor with juvenile idiopathic arthritis. CDR3 DNA: TGCGCCAGCAGCCTGGACAGTTTTCAGTACTTC. Its protein is CASSLDSFQYF.